The next 9 T cell receptor beta chains were all read from a single sample in a study of OX40 agonist ivuxolimab in advanced cancers. Library creation used the immunoSEQ multiplex PCR assay. What TCRdb holds here is the immuneACCESS table cut down to in-frame rearrangements. Part of the clones is not present; checked against another copy, under half of the missing clones reflect an unresolved V gene, and the others are unexplained. In this sample the table shows about 77,000 clones, less than 95% of which occur a single time. The ten largest account for more than 1.5% of the sample. This material consisted of CD4+ or CD8+ T cells sorted from blood, taken in a trial of the OX40 agonist ivuxolimab. These receptors were obtained from an adult with an advanced solid tumor such as melanoma, head and neck, liver or kidney cancer.

CDR3 DNA sequence: TGTGCCAGCAGATCCGGGGGGGGGAACCAAGAGACCCAGTACTTC. Protein product: CASRSGGGNQETQYF. V gene TRBV28 combines with J gene TRBJ2-5; 8 bases fit TRBD2. Germline V lookup: CDR1 MDHEN, CDR2 SYDVKM. V lost 6 bases, J lost 0 bases, and 6 bases stayed unmatched. This CDR3 spans 15 amino acids.

This clone has a handful of counts. The genes are TRBV11-2 and TRBJ1-2; 7 bases fit TRBD1. The V gene end was trimmed by 1 base and the J gene end by 8 bases; junction bases not matched to a gene: 10. Per the germline V gene, CDR1 is SGHAT and CDR2 is FQNNGV. This CDR3 is 15 amino acids long. The CDR3: CASSLGRGSLGGYTF. CDR3 bases: TGTGCCAGCAGCTTAGGCAGGGGGAGTCTAGGAGGCTACACCTTC. The full variable domain, with the rest looked up from reference TRBV11-2 and TRBJ1-2, is EAGVAQSPRYKIIEKRQSVAFWCNPISGHATLYWYQQILGQGPKLLIQFQNNGVVDDSQLPKDRFSAERLKGVDSTLKIQPAKLEDSAVYLCASSLGRGSLGGYTFGSGTRLTVV.

This clone appeared a single time. CDR3 protein: CASRLLGRYRGNTEAFF. As DNA, the CDR3 is TGTGCCAGCAGGTTGCTTGGCCGCTACCGAGGGAACACTGAAGCTTTCTTT. This sequence joins TRBV5-6 and TRBJ1-1; D remains ambiguous. The CDR3 contains 17 residues. Per the germline V gene, CDR1 is SGHDT and CDR2 is YYEEEE. V lost 5 bases to trimming and J lost 1 base, with 21 bases between them.

Only one count was recorded for this clone. The V and J genes are TRBV11-3 and TRBJ2-1; no firm D call. From germline, CDR1 is SGHNT and CDR2 YENEEA. Trimming stripped 3 bases from V and 0 bases from J, with 6 bases between. The CDR3 is 14 residues long. The CDR3 DNA follows: TGTGCCAGCAGCTTGGGTGGCTCCTACAATGAGCAGTTCTTC. It specifies CASSLGGSYNEQFF.

This clone was detected only a few times. Different DNA sequences within this sample yield the same CDR3. The rearrangement links TRBV11-1 to TRBJ1-1; no definite D call. The CDR3 consists of 14 residues. The V and J ends lost 1 base and 3 bases respectively, with 9 bases between them. Germline CDR1 reads SGHAT; CDR2 reads FQDESV (reference sequence). CDR3: CASSLGGRDTEAFF. DNA for the CDR3: TGTGCCAGCAGCTTAGGAGGTCGAGACACTGAAGCTTTCTTT.

The chain has TRBV5-1 and TRBJ2-1; D could derive from TRBD1 or TRBD2 (6 bases each). The CDR3 is 15 residues long. The germline V and J ends were trimmed by 0 bases and 4 bases, with 11 bases remaining between them. Germline-derived CDR1 and CDR2 are SGHRS and YFSETQ. As DNA, the CDR3 is TGCGCCAGCAGCTTGGTGAGGGGGGCGTACAATGAGCAGTTCTTC. This codes for CASSLVRGAYNEQFF.

The genes are TRBV7-9 and TRBJ2-5, with D tentatively TRBD2 (6 bases). Germline V gene lookup returns CDR1 SEHNR and CDR2 FQNEAQ (reference sequence). The length of the CDR3 is 16 residues. Trimming left V 6 bases short and J 1 base short, with 18 bases between. The CDR3 reads CASSPPQGAGQETQYF. The CDR3 DNA sequence: TGTGCCAGCAGTCCTCCCCAGGGAGCGGGCCAAGAGACCCAGTACTTC.

This clone was recorded a few times. This sequence joins TRBV27 and TRBJ1-6, with TRBD1 as a possible D gene (6 bases). The ends were cut back, 10 bases at V and 5 bases at J, with 15 bases in the middle. CDR3 size: 14 residues. The germline gives CDR1 MNHEY, CDR2 SMNVEV (reference sequence). The DNA of the CDR3 is TGTGCCACCAAGTTGACAGGCAATAATTCACCCCTCCACTTT. It yields the protein CATKLTGNNSPLHF.

V is TRBV6-6 and J is TRBJ2-7; 11 bases are a match to TRBD2. The CDR3 sequence is 14 residues long. CDR1 is MNHNY and CDR2 is SVGAGI in the germline V gene (reference sequence). The trim removed 9 bases at V and 2 bases at J, leaving 6 bases unmatched. The CDR3 sequence is CASRTSGPPYEQYF. CDR3 in DNA: TGTGCCAGTCGGACTAGCGGGCCCCCCTACGAGCAGTACTTC.